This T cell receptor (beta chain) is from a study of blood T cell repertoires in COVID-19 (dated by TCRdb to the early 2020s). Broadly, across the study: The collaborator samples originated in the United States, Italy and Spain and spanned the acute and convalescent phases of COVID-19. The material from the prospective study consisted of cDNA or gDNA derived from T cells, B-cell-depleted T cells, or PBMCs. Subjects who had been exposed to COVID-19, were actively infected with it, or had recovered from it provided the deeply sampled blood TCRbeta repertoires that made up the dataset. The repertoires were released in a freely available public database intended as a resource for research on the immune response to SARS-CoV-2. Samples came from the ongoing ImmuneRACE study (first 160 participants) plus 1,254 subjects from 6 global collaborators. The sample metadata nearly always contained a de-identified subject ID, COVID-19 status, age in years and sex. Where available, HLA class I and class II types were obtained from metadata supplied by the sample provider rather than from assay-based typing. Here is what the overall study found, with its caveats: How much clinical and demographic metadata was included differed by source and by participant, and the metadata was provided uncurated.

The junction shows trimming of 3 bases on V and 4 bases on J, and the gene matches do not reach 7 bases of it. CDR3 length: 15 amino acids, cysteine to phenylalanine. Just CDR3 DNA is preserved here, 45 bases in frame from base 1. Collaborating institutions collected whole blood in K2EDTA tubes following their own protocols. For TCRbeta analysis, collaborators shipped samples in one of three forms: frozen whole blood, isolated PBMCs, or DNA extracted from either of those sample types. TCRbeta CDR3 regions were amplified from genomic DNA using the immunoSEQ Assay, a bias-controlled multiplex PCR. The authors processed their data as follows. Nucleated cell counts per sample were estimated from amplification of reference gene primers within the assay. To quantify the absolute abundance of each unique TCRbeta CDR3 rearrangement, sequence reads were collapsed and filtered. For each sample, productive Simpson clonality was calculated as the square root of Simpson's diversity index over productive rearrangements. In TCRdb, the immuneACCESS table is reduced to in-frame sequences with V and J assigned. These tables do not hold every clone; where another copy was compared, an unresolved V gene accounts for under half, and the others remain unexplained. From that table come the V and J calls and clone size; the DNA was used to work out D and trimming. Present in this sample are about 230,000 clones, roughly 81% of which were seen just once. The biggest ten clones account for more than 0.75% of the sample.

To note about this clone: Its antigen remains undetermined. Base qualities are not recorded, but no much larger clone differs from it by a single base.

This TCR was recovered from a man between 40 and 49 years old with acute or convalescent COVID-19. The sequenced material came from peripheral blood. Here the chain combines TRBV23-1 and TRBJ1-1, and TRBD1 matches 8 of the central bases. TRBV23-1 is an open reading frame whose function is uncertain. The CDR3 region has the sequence CASSHLDRGSTEAFF. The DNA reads TGCGCCAGCAGTCATCTTGACAGGGGAAGCACTGAAGCTTTCTTT.